This is a list of T cell receptor beta chains from one sample in a study of T cell repertoires in cytomegalovirus infection. In TCRdb, the reads were re-called with MiXCR into one record per CDR3 protein. The sample carries more than 350,000 distinct CDR3 sequences, 31% recorded once. The sequenced sample was PBMCs. Receptors were obtained from a human donor in good health (CMV status not recorded). Some clones in this sample may be carry-over from other donors' samples. CDR3s include the opening cysteine and the closing phenylalanine or tryptophan. The D gene is left open where the match is weak. Some rows have no size entry. The others give once, few or many, or a class for an expanded clone.

TRBV6-5	TRBJ2-2	once	13	.	TGTGCCAGCACCTACTGGAGGACCGGGGAGCTGTTTTTT	CASTYWRTGELFF
TRBV10-3	TRBJ1-4	few	16	.	TGTGCCATCAGTGACACTATATGGGCTCCGGGGGAAAAACTGTTTTTT	CAISDTIWAPGEKLFF
TRBV6-1	TRBJ1-3	few	13	.	TGTGCCAGCAGTGAAGCTGCGATAAACACCATATATTTT	CASSEAAINTIYF
TRBV5-4	TRBJ2-5	few	16	TRBD2	TGTGCCAGCAGCTTGGATGGCGGGGGTGCCTTAGAGACCCAGTACTTC	CASSLDGGGALETQYF
TRBV6-5	TRBJ1-3	.	14	.	TGTGCCAGCAGTTACTCGTCCTCTGGAAACACCATATATTTT	CASSYSSSGNTIYF
TRBV6-6	TRBJ1-5	few	16	.	TGTGCCAGCACCGACGGGGAGGGGTATAGCAATCAGCCCCAGCATTTT	CASTDGEGYSNQPQHF
TRBV20-1	TRBJ1-2	few	12	.	TGCAGTGCTAATGGGGGTTCAGCTGGCTACACCTTC	CSANGGSAGYTF
TRBV20-1	TRBJ1-5	.	10	.	TGCAGTGCTAAGGCAGGGCCCCAGCATTTT	CSAKAGPQHF
TRBV6-5	TRBJ2-2	few	17	.	TGTGCCAGCAGCCGTCCGGGACAACGACTGAACACCGGGGAGCTGTTTTTT	CASSRPGQRLNTGELFF
TRBV4-1	TRBJ2-2	few	17	.	TGCGCCAGCAGCTCTCGATTTCCACCGTTGAACACCGGGGAGCTGTTTTTT	CASSSRFPPLNTGELFF
TRBV19	TRBJ2-6	many	17	.	TGTGCCAGTAGTTCCCCAAGGGCAGGTGGCGGTGCCAACGTCCTGACTTTC	CASSSPRAGGGANVLTF
TRBV25-1	TRBJ1-5	.	13	.	TGTGCCAGCAGTAGGGGTTTCAATCAGCCCCAGCATTTT	CASSRGFNQPQHF
TRBV12-3/TRBV12-4	TRBJ1-2	few	13	TRBD1	TGTGCCAGCAGTAAGACAGGGTTCTATGGCTACACCTTC	CASSKTGFYGYTF